Below, one T cell receptor (beta chain) is given with its context. Its antigen is not identified. The data were taken from a study of cytomegalovirus exposure and HLA in healthy donors. Broader study findings: In an earlier analysis, productive rearrangement rates for most beta V segments clustered near 87% or 30%.

The PCR was carried out with 60 Vbeta primers and 13 Jbeta primers. The assay was immunoSEQ multiplex PCR, and TCRdb's table has in-frame clones only and misses some. The sample consists of about 140,000 clones, approximately 80% of them appearing once. The material sequenced was PBMCs. The clonotype was recovered from a middle-aged woman in good health and CMV-seropositive.

The DNA for the CDR3 is TGTGCCAGCTCCTGGACAGCCATCTACAATGAGCAGTTCTTC. Protein product: CASSWTAIYNEQFF. The chain couples TRBV6-5 to TRBJ2-1; D perhaps matches TRBD1 (6 bases). This CDR3 comprises 14 residues. V was cut by 8 bases and J by 3 bases, with 14 bases left in between. The germline gives CDR1 MNHEY, CDR2 SVGAGI.